What follows describes a single T cell receptor beta chain. The data stem from a study of blood T cell repertoires in COVID-19. Looking at the study overall: Researchers got acute and convalescent COVID-19 samples from the United States, Italy and Spain.

The germline V gene encodes CDR1 LGHNA and CDR2 YNFKEQ. Trimming cost V 1 base and J 7 bases; bases outside gene matches: 6. CDR3 length: 15 residues. Some clones are missing from TCRdb's copy, which holds only in-frame ones; the method was immunoSEQ multiplex PCR. The table records 80,000 or so clones, roughly 91% of them present only once. The sequence derives from a woman aged 45-65 years in a cohort sampled during active COVID-19. Sequencing was carried out using peripheral blood. The genes are TRBV4-2 and TRBJ2-7; 11 nucleotides match TRBD1. CDR3 coding DNA: TGTGCCAGCAGCCAAGTAACCGGGACAGGGGGGGAGCAGTACTTC. It encodes CASSQVTGTGGEQYF.